This entry lists 12 T cell receptor beta chains sequenced from one sample in a study of cytomegalovirus exposure and HLA in healthy donors. The PCR was carried out with 60 Vbeta primers and 13 Jbeta primers. Data came from immunoSEQ multiplex PCR; TCRdb stores just in-frame clones and leaves some out. In the table there are roughly 100,000 clones, roughly three quarters of which are singletons. The material sequenced was PBMCs. Receptors were obtained from a man between 35 and 55 years old in good health and CMV-seronegative.

This clone was counted only a few times. The CDR3 loop is CASSKTSGGDYEQYF. The CDR3 DNA follows: TGTGCCAGCAGCAAAACTAGCGGGGGGGACTACGAGCAGTACTTC. The genes are TRBV9 and TRBJ2-7; 13 bases line up with TRBD2. Germline trimming cut 4 bases from V and 3 bases from J; bases unmatched to any gene: 4. CDR3 size: 15 residues. Per germline, CDR1 SGDLS and CDR2 YYNGEE.

The CDR3 bases are TGTGCCAGCAGCCCGGACAGGGGGCTAAATGGCTACACCTTC. Amino acids: CASSPDRGLNGYTF. The chain recombines TRBV7-6 with TRBJ1-2; TRBD1 aligns across 11 bases. Germline CDR1 is SGHVS and CDR2 is FNYEAQ. The CDR3 is 14 amino acids. V lost 5 bases to trimming and J lost 6 bases; unmatched junction nucleotides: 5.

CDR3 in DNA: TGTGCCAGCAGTTACGGCGGGGGGGCGTCCGGGGAGCTGTTTTTT. It yields the protein CASSYGGGASGELFF. The V call is TRBV6-6, the J call TRBJ2-2; 9 bases are a match to TRBD2. The germline CDR1 and CDR2 sequences are MNHNY and SVGAGI (reference sequence). The V and J ends lost 2 bases and 6 bases, in that order; junction bases with no gene match: 4. This CDR3 contains 15 residues.

The gene calls are TRBV21-1 and TRBJ1-1; whether TRBD1, the table's D call, matches the DNA was not checked. TRBV21-1 is recorded as a pseudogene. This CDR3 has 14 residues. In DNA form, the CDR3 reads TGTGCCAGCAGCAATCGACAGGGAGGCACTGAAGCTTTCTTT. Translation gives CASSNRQGGTEAFF.

CDR3 nucleotide sequence: TGTGCCAGCAGCGGCGGGACTAGCAGTCAAGAGACCCAGTACTTC. This codes for CASSGGTSSQETQYF. The gene calls are TRBV11-2 and TRBJ2-5, with 9 positions matching TRBD2. Germline CDR1 and CDR2: SGHAT and FQNNGV. CDR3 length equals 15 residues. V lost 5 bases and J lost 2; bases outside the gene matches: 6.

The chain recombines TRBV6-1 with TRBJ1-3; 8 positions match TRBD1. This CDR3 spans 14 amino acids. V lost 8 bases, J lost 5 bases, and 8 bases stayed unmatched. Germline-derived CDR1 and CDR2 are MNHNS and SASEGT. CDR3 sequence: CASQRGQDRNTIYF. CDR3 DNA: TGTGCCAGCCAAAGGGGACAGGACCGAAACACCATATATTTT.

The gene calls are TRBV5-1 and TRBJ1-2; D is uncertain. The CDR3 loop spans 14 amino acids. The germline V gene encodes CDR1 SGHRS and CDR2 YFSETQ. Trimming stripped 0 bases from V and 1 base from J, with 7 bases between. CDR3 nucleotide sequence: TGCGCCAGCAGCTTGGCCTGGCTTAACTATGGCTACACCTTC. It encodes CASSLAWLNYGYTF.

Points on this clone: Relative to the germline gene, one junction end is altered; a read error may explain this. This chain uses TRBV7-9 with TRBJ2-7; possibly TRBD1 for D (8 bases). Per germline, CDR1 SEHNR and CDR2 FQNEAQ (reference sequence). The CDR3 is 14 amino acids. The CDR3 region is CSSTVGQGLYEQYF. In DNA form, the CDR3 reads TGTTCCAGCACAGTAGGACAGGGACTATACGAGCAGTACTTC.

The chain carries TRBV10-3 and TRBJ2-7; 8 positions agree with TRBD1. The trim removed 10 bases at V and 2 bases at J, leaving 13 bases unmatched. Germline-derived CDR1 and CDR2 are ENHRY and SYGVKD. This CDR3 has 15 residues. CDR3 loop: CASSATTGATYEQYF. CDR3 DNA sequence: TGTGCCAGCTCAGCTACGACAGGGGCCACCTACGAGCAGTACTTC.

The V call is TRBV13, the J call TRBJ1-6, with 8 nucleotides matching TRBD1. CDR1 is PRHDT, CDR2 FYEKMQ, per germline (reference sequence). The CDR3 spans 16 residues. J was trimmed by 1 base and V by 3 bases; bases with no gene match: 2. CDR3 amino acids: CASSFQGASYNSPLHF. Written as DNA, the CDR3 is TGTGCCAGCAGCTTCCAGGGGGCTTCCTATAATTCACCCCTCCACTTT.

This clone has just a few counts. The rearrangement uses TRBV29-1 and TRBJ2-1; D unresolved. V dropped 4 bases and J dropped 9 bases, with 10 bases sitting between them. The CDR3 spans 11 residues. The germline CDR1 and CDR2 sequences are SQVTM and ANQGSEA. The CDR3, as DNA: TGCAGCGTTGCATGGGTAGCTGAGCAGTTCTTC. Its protein is CSVAWVAEQFF.

The CDR3: CASSQDSWVEGKANEKLFF. CDR3 DNA: TGTGCCAGCAGCCAAGATTCGTGGGTGGAGGGAAAGGCTAATGAAAAACTGTTTTTT. This chain joins TRBV4-2 and TRBJ1-4; D is undetermined. Germline assignment: CDR1 LGHNA and CDR2 YNFKEQ. V gave up 0 bases and J gave up 3 bases, with 20 bases separating them. This CDR3 region has 19 residues.